A single sample gave rise to the 29 T cell receptor beta chains below, sequenced in a study of T cell responses to AZD1222 COVID-19 vaccine. This table comes from immunoSEQ multiplex PCR, and its TCRdb copy is limited to in-frame clones, with some not included. The sample lists approximately 150,000 clones; nearly 90% were seen once. This material consisted of peripheral blood, taken 28 days after the second dose of the MenACWY control vaccine. The receptors here all came from an adult who received the MenACWY meningococcal vaccine as a control.

The chain joins TRBV9 to TRBJ1-2; 9 nucleotides align to TRBD1. Per germline, CDR1 SGDLS and CDR2 YYNGEE. The CDR3 runs 18 residues. The J segment lost 0 bases and the V segment lost 7 bases, leaving 16 bases of the junction unmatched. CDR3 nucleotide sequence: TGTGCCAGCGCAGAGACAGGGGGTCTACCCTTGACTAACTATGGCTACACCTTC. Translating it yields CASAETGGLPLTNYGYTF.

About this clone: The same CDR3 can be traced to other DNA sequences in this sample. The chain carries TRBV11-3 and TRBJ1-2; D not resolved. CDR1 and CDR2 from the germline V gene are SGHNT and YENEEA. CDR3 length equals 13 residues. Trimming took off 5 bases at V and 2 bases at J, with 9 bases between the two ends. CDR3 DNA sequence: TGTGCCAGCAGCCCAGACCGAAACTATGGCTACACCTTC. Its protein product is CASSPDRNYGYTF.

Only one count was recorded for this clone. The V and J genes are TRBV18 and TRBJ2-5, with TRBD2 matching 7 bases. CDR1 and CDR2 from the germline V gene are KGHSH and LQKENI. This CDR3 spans 14 amino acids. The junction had 6 bases not matched to a gene; V was cut back by 6 bases and J by 2 bases. The CDR3 sequence is CASSEAGPQETQYF. The CDR3 DNA reads as TGTGCCAGCTCCGAAGCGGGGCCGCAAGAGACCCAGTACTTC.

The chain employs TRBV2 and TRBJ2-1; TRBD2 matches at 9 bases. Germline CDR1 is SNHLY and CDR2 is FYNNEI. The CDR3 contains 16 residues. V gave up 3 bases and J gave up 8 bases; unmatched junction bases: 11. Here the CDR3 reads CASSEFGGGALDEQFF. CDR3 coding DNA: TGTGCCAGCAGTGAGTTTGGCGGGGGGGCTCTGGATGAGCAGTTCTTC. The entire variable domain, with the rest obtained from reference TRBV2 and TRBJ2-1, is as follows: EPEVTQTPSHQVTQMGQEVILRCVPISNHLYFYWYRQILGQKVEFLVSFYNNEISEKSEIFDDQFSVERPDGSNFTLKIRSTKLEDSAMYFCASSEFGGGALDEQFFGPGTRLTVL.

The chain couples TRBV6-2 or TRBV6-3 to TRBJ1-2; D is possibly TRBD1 (5 bases). CDR1 is MNHEY, CDR2 SVGEGT, per germline. CDR3 length: 11 residues. Trimming removed 5 bases from V and 4 bases from J, with 5 bases in between. This CDR3 is CASSDSYGYTF. The CDR3 DNA is TGTGCCAGCAGTGACAGCTATGGCTACACCTTC.

This rearrangement joins TRBV14 to TRBJ1-2; D unresolved. The CDR3 has 16 amino acids. V lost 0 bases and J 8 bases, leaving 19 bases between the germline ends. CDR1 is SGHDN and CDR2 is FVKESK in the germline V gene. DNA for the CDR3: TGTGCCAGCAGCCAAGAGGCAGGAGTCCCTCGAGGAGGCTACACCTTC. Residues: CASSQEAGVPRGGYTF.

The gene calls are TRBV9 and TRBJ1-2; 8 bases line up with TRBD1. The germline V gene has CDR1 SGDLS and CDR2 YYNGEE. CDR3 length: 18 residues. J gave up 4 bases and V 4 bases, and 18 bases lay outside the gene matches. CDR3 bases: TGTGCCAGCAGCTCACATATAAAGGGGACAGGTGATTTCTATGGCTACACCTTC. Encoded protein: CASSSHIKGTGDFYGYTF.

The V and J genes are TRBV7-9 and TRBJ2-7; 9 bases agree with TRBD1. The V segment lost 6 bases and the J segment 3 bases; nucleotides outside the gene matches: 3. The CDR3 contains 13 residues. Germline-derived CDR1 and CDR2 are SEHNR and FQNEAQ (reference sequence). Here the CDR3 DNA reads TGTGCCAGCAGTTTGACAGGGGGCTACGAGCAGTACTTC. Its translation: CASSLTGGYEQYF.

The V call is TRBV5-1, the J call TRBJ2-1; 15 positions match TRBD2. V lost 4 bases to trimming and J lost 6 bases; unmatched junction nucleotides: 5. Germline V lookup: CDR1 SGHRS, CDR2 YFSETQ. This CDR3 comprises 16 residues. The CDR3 sequence is CASSGGTSGRLNEQFF. In nucleotides, the CDR3 is TGCGCCAGCAGCGGCGGGACTAGCGGGAGGCTCAATGAGCAGTTCTTC.

This sequence joins TRBV6-1 and TRBJ1-3; 8 nucleotides align to TRBD1. Losses at the gene ends were 1 base for V and 4 bases for J; bases not matched to a gene: 3. Germline CDR1 reads MNHNS; CDR2 reads SASEGT. This CDR3 comprises 15 residues. In DNA, the CDR3 is TGTGCCAGCAGTGAAGGGCAGGGGGCCGGAAACACCATATATTTT. As protein: CASSEGQGAGNTIYF.

This clone occurred a few times. This sequence joins TRBV7-8 and TRBJ1-3; D gene uncertain. Germline CDR1 is SGHVS and CDR2 is FQNEAQ. This CDR3 comprises 11 residues. The V gene lost 4 bases and the J gene lost 11 bases, with 9 bases spanning the gap. Written as DNA, the CDR3 is TGTGCCAGCAGCTCAGAGGGTGCCATATATTTT. Protein product: CASSSEGAIYF.

The chain has TRBV4-3 and TRBJ2-2, with D maybe TRBD1 (6 bases). CDR1 LGHNA and CDR2 YSLEER come from the germline V gene. V dropped 6 bases and J dropped 7 bases, with 18 bases sitting between them. This CDR3 has 15 amino acids. The CDR3 spells CASRPETGDIGELFF. For the CDR3, the DNA is TGCGCCAGCAGGCCAGAGACAGGCGATATCGGGGAGCTGTTTTTT.

The table lists this clone with a few counts. The chain recombines TRBV7-8 with TRBJ1-4; the match to TRBD1 covers 7 bases. This CDR3 region has 15 residues. Per germline, CDR1 SGHVS and CDR2 FQNEAQ. The V segment lost 5 bases and the J segment 8 bases; nucleotides outside the gene matches: 11. In nucleotides, the CDR3 is TGTGCCAGCAGCCCAAGACAGGGACCTTCGGAAAAACTGTTTTTT. As protein: CASSPRQGPSEKLFF. The full variable domain, its missing parts supplied by reference TRBV7-8 and TRBJ1-4, is GAGVSQSPRYKVAKRGQDVALRCDPISGHVSLFWYQQALGQGPEFLTYFQNEAQLDKSGLPSDRFFAERPEGSVSTLKIQRTQQEDSAVYLCASSPRQGPSEKLFFGSGTQLSVL.

This chain uses TRBV19 with TRBJ2-3; 11 nucleotides align to TRBD2. Germline CDR1 and CDR2: LNHDA and SQIVND (reference sequence). V gave up 3 bases and J gave up 5 bases; unmatched junction bases: 10. The CDR3 has 17 amino acids. In DNA form, the CDR3 reads TGTGCCAGTAGTATCTTGATTAGCGGGGGGGCTGGAGATACGCAGTATTTT. This sequence encodes CASSILISGGAGDTQYF.

The chain joins TRBV7-9 to TRBJ1-1, with a tentative D call TRBD1 (5 bases). V was trimmed by 4 bases and J by 4 bases, leaving 13 bases between them. CDR3 size: 14 residues. Germline V gives CDR1 SEHNR, CDR2 FQNEAQ (reference sequence). Here the CDR3 reads CASSWGLGGTEAFF. CDR3 in DNA: TGTGCCAGCAGCTGGGGCCTCGGGGGCACTGAAGCTTTCTTT.

V is TRBV6-5 and J is TRBJ1-3, with D possibly TRBD1 on 6 matching bases. Germline V CDR1 and CDR2: MNHEY, SVGAGI. CDR3 length: 14 residues. Trimming cost V 6 bases and J 4 bases, with 13 bases left between them. The CDR3 region is CASSAQGYGNTIYF. The CDR3 DNA reads as TGTGCCAGCAGCGCTCAGGGGTACGGAAACACCATATATTTT.

The genes are TRBV18 and TRBJ2-1; a possible D gene is TRBD2 (6 bases). The ends were cut back, 3 bases at V and 0 bases at J, with 15 bases in the middle. Germline V gene data show CDR1 as KGHSH and CDR2 as LQKENI. CDR3 length: 17 residues. DNA of the CDR3: TGTGCCAGCTCACCCGAACGGAGGGCCAGCTCCTACAATGAGCAGTTCTTC. Amino acid sequence: CASSPERRASSYNEQFF.

This clone was observed a handful of times. The chain links TRBV2 to TRBJ1-4; D is ambiguous. Germline loops: CDR1 SNHLY, CDR2 FYNNEI. Trimming removed 1 base at V and 8 bases at J, with 5 bases between. This CDR3 is built from 12 residues. The CDR3 spells CASSEDTEKLFF. CDR3 nucleotides: TGTGCCAGCAGTGAAGACACGGAAAAACTGTTTTTT.

This chain uses TRBV19 with TRBJ1-2; TRBD1 aligns across 8 bases. Germline V gene data show CDR1 as LNHDA and CDR2 as SQIVND (reference sequence). The CDR3 is made up of 13 amino acids. The V and J ends lost 4 bases and 6 bases, in that order; junction bases with no gene match: 4. In DNA form, the CDR3 reads TGTGCCAGTAGTAGAGACAGGGGCGATGGCTACACCTTC. Translated: CASSRDRGDGYTF.

This sequence joins TRBV12-5 and TRBJ1-5; no firm D call. Germline V gives CDR1 LGHNT, CDR2 FRNRAP. V was clipped by 4 bases and J by 2 bases, with 18 bases between them. The CDR3 sequence is 17 residues long. The CDR3 DNA reads as TGTGCTAGTGGTTCATCCGCGGGCATGGGTGGCAATCAGCCCCAGCATTTT. Protein: CASGSSAGMGGNQPQHF.

The V call is TRBV7-2, the J call TRBJ2-1, with TRBD2 matching over 7 bases. Looked up from germline, CDR1 is SGHTA and CDR2 is FQGNSA. Trimming removed 10 bases from V and 0 bases from J; junction bases left unmatched: 3. The CDR3 runs to 13 residues. CDR3 coding DNA: TGTGCCACGCGGGGGAGCTCCTACAATGAGCAGTTCTTC. Amino acid sequence: CATRGSSYNEQFF.

V and J are TRBV19 and TRBJ2-7; 12 nucleotides align to TRBD1. CDR3 length: 15 amino acids. Germline V gene sequence: CDR1 LNHDA, CDR2 SQIVND (reference sequence). Germline trimming cut 5 bases from V and 3 bases from J; bases unmatched to any gene: 5. In DNA form, the CDR3 reads TGTGCCAGTAGTCCGGGACAGGGGGCATACTACGAGCAGTACTTC. It encodes CASSPGQGAYYEQYF.

This chain links TRBV7-9 with TRBJ1-2, with TRBD1 matching 8 bases. This CDR3 spans 13 amino acids. Germline lookup yields CDR1 SEHNR and CDR2 FQNEAQ (reference sequence). The V segment lost 1 base and the J segment 8 bases; nucleotides outside the gene matches: 3. The CDR3 here is CASSLEDRVGYTF. For the CDR3, the DNA is TGTGCCAGCAGCTTAGAGGACAGGGTGGGCTACACCTTC.

This sequence joins TRBV5-1 and TRBJ1-4, with TRBD1 as a possible D gene (6 bases). V gave up 4 bases and J gave up 4 bases, with 14 bases separating them. The CDR3 is 15 amino acids. CDR1 SGHRS and CDR2 YFSETQ come from the germline V gene. This CDR3 reads CASSLEGRGNEKLFF. CDR3 DNA: TGCGCCAGCAGCCTCGAGGGCAGGGGTAATGAAAAACTGTTTTTT.

The chain links TRBV7-2 to TRBJ2-2, with 8 bases lining up with TRBD1. Germline V gene sequence: CDR1 SGHTA, CDR2 FQGNSA. V shed 7 bases, J shed 1 base, and the junction held 5 bases outside the gene matches. The CDR3 length is 15 residues. In DNA form, the CDR3 reads TGTGCCAGCAAGGACAGGGTTCGGAACACCGGGGAGCTGTTTTTT. Translation gives CASKDRVRNTGELFF.

V gene TRBV4-1 combines with J gene TRBJ1-4; D gene uncertain. CDR3 size: 19 residues. The ends were cut back, 0 bases at V and 0 bases at J, with 17 bases in the middle. Germline CDR1 is MGHRA and CDR2 is YSYEKL. This CDR3 reads CASSQDTETSDATNEKLFF. DNA of the CDR3: TGCGCCAGCAGCCAAGACACCGAGACGTCCGATGCAACTAATGAAAAACTGTTTTTT.

V usage is TRBV7-9 and J usage is TRBJ1-1; weak D call: TRBD1 (5 bases). Germline V lookup: CDR1 SEHNR, CDR2 FQNEAQ (reference sequence). This CDR3 has 16 amino acids. Trimming cost V 7 bases and J 5 bases, with 23 bases left between them. This CDR3 reads CASTHGGAAVRTEAFF. CDR3 bases: TGTGCCAGCACCCACGGAGGGGCAGCGGTTAGGACTGAAGCTTTCTTT.

The CDR3 reads CASSESQGGAFF. The CDR3 DNA sequence: TGCGCCAGCAGTGAGTCACAGGGTGGAGCTTTCTTT. The chain links TRBV10-1 to TRBJ1-1, with D perhaps matching TRBD1 (6 bases). V was trimmed by 0 bases and J by 10 bases, leaving 9 bases between them. This CDR3 spans 12 amino acids. Germline values: CDR1 WNHNN, CDR2 SYGVQD (reference sequence).

CDR3 in amino acids: CASSMDEEKLFF. The CDR3 region has the DNA TGTGCCAGCAGTATGGATGAAGAAAAACTGTTTTTT. J is TRBJ1-4 and V is TRBV25-1; D is undetermined. Germline V gene sequence: CDR1 MGHDK, CDR2 SYGVNS. This CDR3 has 12 residues. Trimming took 5 bases from V and 8 from J, leaving 9 bases between them. Using reference TRBV25-1 and TRBJ1-4 for the parts outside the CDR3, the full variable domain is EADIYQTPRYLVIGTGKKITLECSQTMGHDKMYWYQQDPGMELHLIHYSYGVNSTEKGDLSSESTVSRIRTEHFPLTLESARPSHTSQYLCASSMDEEKLFFGSGTQLSVL.